A selection of T cell receptor beta chains follows, all from one sample in a study of OX40 agonist ivuxolimab in advanced cancers. Sequenced by immunoSEQ multiplex PCR; TCRdb stores in-frame clones only, minus some. Of some 64,000 clones detected, around 90% appear once; the ten largest clones hold 2.8%. The sample was CD4+ or CD8+ T cells sorted from blood, taken in a trial of the OX40 agonist ivuxolimab. The receptors stem from an adult with an advanced solid tumor such as melanoma, head and neck, liver or kidney cancer. Both conserved end residues are part of each CDR3. Each record gives: CDR3 protein, CDR3 DNA, D gene, clone size, V gene, J gene. D genes are given only for firm matches. The size field is filled for only some rows; it gives once, few, many or a size class.

cdr3_aa: CAWSIRGQGESTEAFF
cdr3_nt: TGTGCCTGGAGTATAAGGGGACAGGGGGAAAGCACTGAAGCTTTCTTT
d_call: TRBD1
clone_size: .
v_call: TRBV30
j_call: TRBJ1-1

cdr3_aa: CASSRDYLSSYNEQFF
cdr3_nt: TGTGCCAGCAGCCGTGATTACCTTAGCTCCTACAATGAGCAGTTCTTC
d_call: .
clone_size: .
v_call: TRBV5-4
j_call: TRBJ2-1

cdr3_aa: CASSPMGQGGTEAFF
cdr3_nt: TGTGCCAGCAGCCCAATGGGACAGGGGGGGACTGAAGCTTTCTTT
d_call: TRBD1
clone_size: .
v_call: TRBV9
j_call: TRBJ1-1

cdr3_aa: CASKGSSYNEQFF
cdr3_nt: TGTGCCAGTAAGGGGAGCTCCTACAATGAGCAGTTCTTC
d_call: .
clone_size: .
v_call: TRBV19
j_call: TRBJ2-1

cdr3_aa: CASSGQNGNQPQHF
cdr3_nt: TGTGCCAGCAGCGGACAGAATGGGAATCAGCCCCAGCATTTT
d_call: .
clone_size: .
v_call: TRBV7-9
j_call: TRBJ1-5

cdr3_aa: CASSYLTSGSTGTQYF
cdr3_nt: TGTGCCAGCAGTTACTTGACTAGCGGGAGTACTGGTACGCAGTATTTT
d_call: TRBD2
clone_size: once
v_call: TRBV6-5
j_call: TRBJ2-3

cdr3_aa: CASSPGSLTDTQYF
cdr3_nt: TGTGCCAGCTCACCAGGCAGCCTCACAGATACGCAGTATTTT
d_call: .
clone_size: .
v_call: TRBV18
j_call: TRBJ2-3

cdr3_aa: CASSDRYEAFF
cdr3_nt: TGTGCCAGTAGCGACCGCTATGAAGCTTTCTTT
d_call: .
clone_size: .
v_call: TRBV19
j_call: TRBJ1-1

cdr3_aa: CASSFGQDYGYTF
cdr3_nt: TGCGCCAGCAGCTTCGGACAGGATTATGGCTACACCTTC
d_call: TRBD1
clone_size: .
v_call: TRBV5-1
j_call: TRBJ1-2

cdr3_aa: CASTRQGQGSDEQFF
cdr3_nt: TGTGCCAGCACAAGACAGGGACAGGGCAGTGATGAGCAGTTCTTC
d_call: TRBD1
clone_size: .
v_call: TRBV6-5
j_call: TRBJ2-1

cdr3_aa: CASTSTTGYEQYF
cdr3_nt: TGTGCCAGCACCTCAACAACAGGGTACGAGCAGTACTTC
d_call: .
clone_size: .
v_call: TRBV5-5
j_call: TRBJ2-7

cdr3_aa: CAMGTLSSYNEQFF
cdr3_nt: TGTGCCATGGGGACTCTCAGCTCCTACAATGAGCAGTTCTTC
d_call: .
clone_size: .
v_call: TRBV10-3
j_call: TRBJ2-1

cdr3_aa: CASTLSALSYEQYF
cdr3_nt: TGTGCCAGCACCCTTAGCGCTCTCTCCTACGAGCAGTACTTC
d_call: .
clone_size: .
v_call: TRBV28
j_call: TRBJ2-7

cdr3_aa: CASRQTESEQYF
cdr3_nt: TGTGCCAGCAGACAGACAGAAAGCGAGCAGTACTTC
d_call: .
clone_size: .
v_call: TRBV28
j_call: TRBJ2-7

cdr3_aa: CASSSSIYEQYF
cdr3_nt: TGTGCCAGCAGTTCCTCTATATACGAGCAGTACTTC
d_call: .
clone_size: .
v_call: TRBV28
j_call: TRBJ2-7

cdr3_aa: CASSLGTSGSLVYEQYF
cdr3_nt: TGCGCCAGCAGCCTGGGGACTAGCGGGAGTTTAGTCTACGAGCAGTACTTC
d_call: TRBD2
clone_size: .
v_call: TRBV5-1
j_call: TRBJ2-7

cdr3_aa: CASGTGPYEQYF
cdr3_nt: TGTGCTAGTGGGACAGGACCCTACGAGCAGTACTTC
d_call: .
clone_size: .
v_call: TRBV12-5
j_call: TRBJ2-7

cdr3_aa: CASSLAGWNTGELFF
cdr3_nt: TGTGCCAGCAGCTTGGCTGGGTGGAACACCGGGGAGCTGTTTTTT
d_call: .
clone_size: .
v_call: TRBV5-5
j_call: TRBJ2-2